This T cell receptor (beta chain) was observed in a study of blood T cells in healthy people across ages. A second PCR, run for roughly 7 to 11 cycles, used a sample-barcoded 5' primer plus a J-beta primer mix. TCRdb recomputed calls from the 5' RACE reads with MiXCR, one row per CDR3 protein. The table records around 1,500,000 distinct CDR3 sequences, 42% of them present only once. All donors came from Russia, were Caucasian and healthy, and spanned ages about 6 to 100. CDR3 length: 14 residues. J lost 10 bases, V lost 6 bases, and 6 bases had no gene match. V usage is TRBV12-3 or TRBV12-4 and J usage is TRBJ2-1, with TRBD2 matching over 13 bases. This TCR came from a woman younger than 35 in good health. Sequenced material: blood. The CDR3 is CASRQGLAGFEQFF. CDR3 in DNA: TGTGCCAGCAGGCAGGGACTAGCGGGGTTCGAGCAGTTCTTC.